The 15 T cell receptor beta chains in this list originate from one sample, sequenced in a study of OX40 agonist ivuxolimab in advanced cancers. Using immunoSEQ multiplex PCR, the repertoire was profiled, and TCRdb retains in-frame clones only, with some absent. The sample holds under 90,000 clones, around 83% seen once. The material sequenced was CD4+ or CD8+ T cells sorted from blood, taken in a trial of the OX40 agonist ivuxolimab. The receptors shown here come from an adult with an advanced solid tumor such as melanoma, head and neck, liver or kidney cancer.

The J gene is TRBJ2-1, the V gene TRBV4-1; a weak D match, TRBD2 (7 bases). The V end lost 1 base, the J end lost 9 bases, and 22 bases lay between the germline ends. This CDR3 has 17 amino acids. Germline CDR1 and CDR2: MGHRA and YSYEKL. The CDR3 spells CASSQAPGEGGALEQFF. The CDR3 region has the DNA TGCGCCAGCAGCCAAGCGCCCGGGGAGGGGGGGGCCCTTGAGCAGTTCTTC.

The chain links TRBV30 to TRBJ2-2, with D possibly matching TRBD2 (5 bases). Germline lookup yields CDR1 GTSNPN and CDR2 SVGIG (reference sequence). The length of the CDR3 is 11 residues. The ends were cut back, 3 bases at V and 6 bases at J, with 5 bases in the middle. This CDR3 reads CAWSGAGELFF. Here the CDR3 DNA reads TGTGCCTGGAGCGGGGCCGGGGAGCTGTTTTTT.

The J gene is TRBJ2-1, the V gene TRBV10-3; 11 bases agree with TRBD2. Trimming at V came to 6 bases and at J to 4 bases, leaving 5 bases not matched to a gene. The CDR3 sequence is 15 residues long. CDR1 is ENHRY, CDR2 SYGVKD, per germline. The CDR3 is CAISGGLAAYNEQFF. For the CDR3, the DNA is TGTGCCATCAGCGGGGGACTAGCGGCGTACAATGAGCAGTTCTTC.

This clone was found once. This chain links TRBV28 with TRBJ1-1; 9 positions match TRBD1. The CDR3 is 15 amino acids. Trimming at V came to 5 bases and at J to 7 bases, leaving 11 bases not matched to a gene. The germline CDR1 and CDR2 sequences are MDHEN and SYDVKM. CDR3 nucleotides: TGTGCCAGCAGTCTTATCGTTGGACAGGGGAATGAAGCTTTCTTT. Translating it yields CASSLIVGQGNEAFF.

The J gene is TRBJ2-6, the V gene TRBV25-1; D possibly corresponds to TRBD2 (5 bases). The germline CDR1 and CDR2 sequences are MGHDK and SYGVNS. This CDR3 comprises 18 residues. V lost 4 bases to trimming and J lost 0 bases, with 16 bases between them. CDR3 protein: CASSAEGFFFSGANVLTF. CDR3 nucleotide sequence: TGTGCCAGCAGTGCCGAGGGTTTTTTCTTCTCTGGGGCCAACGTCCTGACTTTC.

This chain uses TRBV10-2 with TRBJ1-1, with D tentatively TRBD1 (5 bases). V was clipped by 6 bases and J by 1 base, with 12 bases between them. The CDR3 extends over 14 amino acids. The germline gives CDR1 WSHSY, CDR2 SAAADI. CDR3 in DNA: TGCGCCAGCAGACCGGGACGGGGGAACACTGAAGCTTTCTTT. This gives the protein CASRPGRGNTEAFF.

The V gene is TRBV5-4, the J gene TRBJ1-2; D remains unclear. The length of the CDR3 is 15 residues. V lost 4 bases and J lost 0, with 13 bases in between. In germline, CDR1 is SGHNT, CDR2 YYREEE (reference sequence). The CDR3 sequence: CASSESPGTNYGYTF. The CDR3 DNA reads TGTGCCAGCAGCGAAAGCCCCGGGACTAACTATGGCTACACCTTC.

The chain joins TRBV27 to TRBJ1-5, with D perhaps matching TRBD1 (6 bases). The CDR3 runs to 17 residues. Germline V gene data show CDR1 as MNHEY and CDR2 as SMNVEV (reference sequence). Trimming stripped 10 bases from V and 5 bases from J, with 27 bases between. CDR3 DNA: TGTGCCAATCTGGTCGGGGACAACCCGTCGATTGATCAGCCCCAGCATTTT. Translating gives CANLVGDNPSIDQPQHF.

This chain uses TRBV6-1 with TRBJ2-5; 9 bases are a match to TRBD1. The V gene's germline CDR1 is MNHNS and CDR2 SASEGT. V trimming: 0 bases; J trimming: 4 bases; junction bases outside the gene matches: 6. The CDR3 runs 16 residues. Here the CDR3 DNA reads TGTGCCAGCAGTGAAGCTTGGGACAGGGAAACAGAGACCCAGTACTTC. It translates to CASSEAWDRETETQYF.

This chain links TRBV2 with TRBJ1-6; tentatively, D is TRBD1 (6 bases). V shed 6 bases and J shed 4 bases, with 10 bases lying between them. This CDR3 has 14 residues. Per germline, CDR1 SNHLY and CDR2 FYNNEI. The CDR3 DNA follows: TGTGCCAGCAGCCGGGACACTTATAATTCACCCCTCCACTTT. Protein product: CASSRDTYNSPLHF.

This clone was seen just once. The chain employs TRBV20-1 and TRBJ2-1; no definite D call. CDR3 length equals 11 residues. CDR1 DFQATT and CDR2 SNEGSKA come from the germline V gene (reference sequence). V was clipped by 3 bases and J by 8 bases, with 8 bases between them. The CDR3: CSASTGYEQFF. CDR3 nucleotide sequence: TGCAGTGCTAGTACGGGCTATGAGCAGTTCTTC.

The chain employs TRBV6-1 and TRBJ2-3, with D perhaps matching TRBD2 (6 bases). The V gene lost 9 bases and the J gene lost 4 bases, with 17 bases spanning the gap. CDR1 is MNHNS, CDR2 SASEGT, per germline. This CDR3 contains 14 residues. As DNA, the CDR3 is TGTGCCAGTACTTCCCGCAGGGAGGCAGATACGCAGTATTTT. Residues: CASTSRREADTQYF.

This clone has a handful of counts. V gene TRBV6-6 combines with J gene TRBJ1-3; 9 nucleotides match TRBD1. Germline CDR1 and CDR2: MNHNY and SVGAGI (reference sequence). This CDR3 region has 12 residues. With 11 bases clipped from V and 7 bases from J, the junction kept 6 bases outside the gene matches. The CDR3 sequence is CAGRTGANTIYF. In DNA form, the CDR3 reads TGTGCCGGACGGACAGGGGCGAACACCATATATTTT.

This chain links TRBV4-3 with TRBJ2-2, with 8 bases matching TRBD1. CDR3 length equals 16 residues. Germline CDR1 reads LGHNA; CDR2 reads YSLEER. V shed 3 bases and J 4 bases; nucleotides not matched to a gene: 7. CDR3 bases: TGCGCCAGCAGCCAGGGGATTACAGGGGGCACCGGGGAGCTGTTTTTT. It is translated as CASSQGITGGTGELFF.

About this clone: The sample contains more than one DNA sequence encoding this CDR3. V gene TRBV4-1 combines with J gene TRBJ1-3; unclear D gene. The germline gives CDR1 MGHRA, CDR2 YSYEKL. Trimming took 2 bases from V and 4 from J, leaving 12 bases between them. This CDR3 spans 15 amino acids. In nucleotides, the CDR3 is TGCGCCAGCAGCCAAAGAAACAGAATCGGAAACACCATATATTTT. As protein: CASSQRNRIGNTIYF.